Described below is a single T cell receptor beta chain sequence and its context. No antigen is known for it. This sample stems from a study of OX40 agonist ivuxolimab in advanced cancers. Study overall: Patients received ivuxolimab, an agonistic anti-OX40 (CD134) antibody. Findings of the study overall: Still undetermined is the antigen specificity of the expanded peripheral T cells.

The repertoire was sequenced with immunoSEQ multiplex PCR; TCRdb's copy has only in-frame clones and lacks some. The sample holds nearly 85,000 clones; about 86% are singletons and the top ten take under 2%. The sequence was obtained from an adult with an advanced solid tumor such as melanoma, head and neck, liver or kidney cancer. The source was CD4+ or CD8+ T cells sorted from blood, collected in a trial of the OX40 agonist ivuxolimab.

CDR3 sequence (DNA): TGTGCCAGCAGTCCACCGTATCGGACTAATTCACCCCTCCACTTT. Protein sequence: CASSPPYRTNSPLHF. This sequence joins TRBV27 and TRBJ1-6; D is ambiguous. V was pared by 5 bases and J by 6 bases, with 14 bases between. CDR3 length: 15 residues. From germline, CDR1 is MNHEY and CDR2 SMNVEV (reference sequence).